This is a list of T cell receptor beta chains from one sample in a study of T cell repertoires in cytomegalovirus infection. Their target antigens are unknown. Via MiXCR, TCRdb re-called the reads, giving one row per CDR3 protein. The data hold approximately 1,000,000 distinct CDR3 sequences, with about a third observed a single time. Sequenced here: cultured CD8+ T cells from PBMCs, sampled from culture after CMV antigen stimulation. All receptors derive from a human donor in good health (CMV status not recorded). Some clones in this sample may be carry-over from other donors' samples. Both conserved end residues are part of each CDR3.

J gene: TRBJ2-1; V gene: TRBV12-3/TRBV12-4; CDR3 protein: CASSIAGGLNEQFF
J gene: TRBJ1-1; V gene: TRBV4-1; CDR3 protein: CASSPPGGSNTEAFF
J gene: TRBJ2-7; V gene: TRBV7-8; CDR3 protein: CASSHSAGTFAYEQYF
J gene: TRBJ1-4; V gene: TRBV7-9; CDR3 protein: CATRRGGAEEKLFF
J gene: TRBJ1-1; V gene: TRBV6-4; CDR3 protein: CASSERSSTEAFF
J gene: TRBJ1-3; V gene: TRBV4-1; CDR3 protein: CASSPYGTGDRDTIYF
J gene: TRBJ2-1; V gene: TRBV24-1; CDR3 protein: CATSEHRGEQFF
J gene: TRBJ2-5; V gene: TRBV24-1; CDR3 protein: CATSDFGTTQETQYF
J gene: TRBJ2-7; V gene: TRBV27; CDR3 protein: CASSFGDSNEQYF
J gene: TRBJ1-1; V gene: TRBV10-2; CDR3 protein: CASLSSWTEAFF
J gene: TRBJ1-5; V gene: TRBV27; CDR3 protein: CASSTPGGNQPQHF
J gene: TRBJ2-1; V gene: TRBV9; CDR3 protein: CASSVGGTGTGVFEQFF
J gene: TRBJ1-5; V gene: TRBV20-1; CDR3 protein: CSARDQSNQPQHF
J gene: TRBJ2-2; V gene: TRBV7-6; CDR3 protein: CASSTQQTGPRRGELFF
J gene: TRBJ2-1; V gene: TRBV4-1; CDR3 protein: CASSLRVLAGGIEQFF
J gene: TRBJ2-1; V gene: TRBV7-6; CDR3 protein: CASSFFPGLAGDHEQFF
J gene: TRBJ2-7; V gene: TRBV27; CDR3 protein: CASSPRTGLNEQYF
J gene: TRBJ2-7; V gene: TRBV6-1; CDR3 protein: CASSGPGGGTSEQYF
J gene: TRBJ1-1; V gene: TRBV7-9; CDR3 protein: CASSSFPWDRVDTEAFF
J gene: TRBJ2-1; V gene: TRBV6-1; CDR3 protein: CASSEPSGEDNEQFF
J gene: TRBJ2-7; V gene: TRBV12-3/TRBV12-4; CDR3 protein: CASTPGLTYEQYF
J gene: TRBJ1-3; V gene: TRBV9; CDR3 protein: CASSVTGGKGNTIYF
J gene: TRBJ1-5; V gene: TRBV20-1; CDR3 protein: CSATIGGNGQHF
J gene: TRBJ2-1; V gene: TRBV28; CDR3 protein: CASRFGLNYNEQFF
J gene: TRBJ1-2; V gene: TRBV29-1; CDR3 protein: CSVMDPHFNYGYTF
J gene: TRBJ2-4; V gene: TRBV27; CDR3 protein: CASSLAHGKNIQYF
J gene: TRBJ1-3; V gene: TRBV10-3; CDR3 protein: CAINQGSGNTIYF
J gene: TRBJ1-2; V gene: TRBV9; CDR3 protein: CASSAGRTDGYTF
J gene: TRBJ1-1; V gene: TRBV6-6; CDR3 protein: CASTSGSEAFF
J gene: TRBJ2-3; V gene: TRBV27; CDR3 protein: CASSFQGQSLRSTDTQYF
J gene: TRBJ2-3; V gene: TRBV6-6; CDR3 protein: CASKWDRSTTDTQYF
J gene: TRBJ1-1; V gene: TRBV27; CDR3 protein: CASSTLQDRMNTEAFF
J gene: TRBJ1-6; V gene: TRBV12-5; CDR3 protein: CASGPAGNSPLHF
J gene: TRBJ2-1; V gene: TRBV7-2; CDR3 protein: CATQGREYNEQFF
J gene: TRBJ2-5; V gene: TRBV7-3; CDR3 protein: CASSPQGLEETQYF
J gene: TRBJ1-2; V gene: TRBV18; CDR3 protein: CASSTTGGHYGYTF
J gene: TRBJ1-5; V gene: TRBV2; CDR3 protein: CASSEVQGEHQPQHF
J gene: TRBJ1-1; V gene: TRBV5-1; CDR3 protein: CASSTSGHILNTEAFF
J gene: TRBJ2-5; V gene: TRBV14; CDR3 protein: CASSRDDRTIETQYF
J gene: TRBJ1-5; V gene: TRBV27; CDR3 protein: CASSLSRNQPQHF
J gene: TRBJ1-1; V gene: TRBV7-4; CDR3 protein: CASSSEVMNTEAFF
J gene: TRBJ2-1; V gene: TRBV9; CDR3 protein: CASSVRTGIYNEQFF
J gene: TRBJ2-3; V gene: TRBV12-3/TRBV12-4; CDR3 protein: CANSRAGGPKNTQYF